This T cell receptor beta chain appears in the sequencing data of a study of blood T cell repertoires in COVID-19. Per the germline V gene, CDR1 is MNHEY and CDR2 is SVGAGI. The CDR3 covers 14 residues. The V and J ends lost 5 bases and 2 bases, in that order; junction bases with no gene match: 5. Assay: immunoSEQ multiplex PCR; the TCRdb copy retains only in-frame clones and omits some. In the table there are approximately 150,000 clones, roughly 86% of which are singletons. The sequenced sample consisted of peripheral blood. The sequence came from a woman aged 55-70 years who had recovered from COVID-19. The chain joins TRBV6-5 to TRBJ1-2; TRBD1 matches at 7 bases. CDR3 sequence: CASSTGDTNYGYTF. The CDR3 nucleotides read TGTGCCAGCAGTACAGGGGATACGAACTATGGCTACACCTTC.